Below, 27 T cell receptor beta chains from the same sample are listed, as sequenced in a study of shared clonotypes between healthy human individuals. Using immunoSEQ multiplex PCR, the repertoire was profiled, and TCRdb retains in-frame clones only, with some absent. The sample consists of around 2.3 million clones, more than 90% of them appearing once. The sequenced sample consisted of naive CD4+ T cells sorted from blood. Subset indicated: CD45RA+ positively selected. Source of these receptors: a man younger than 35 in good health.

The chain combines TRBV7-3 with TRBJ1-1; no clear D gene. CDR3 length: 13 amino acids. Germline CDR1 is SGHTA and CDR2 is FQGTGA. Trimming took off 5 bases at V and 5 bases at J, with 12 bases between the two ends. The chain's CDR3 is CASSRKGGTEAFF. The CDR3 bases are TGTGCCAGCAGCCGGAAGGGAGGAACTGAAGCTTTCTTT.

The chain combines TRBV7-3 with TRBJ2-1; maybe TRBD2 (5 bases). The CDR3 has 15 residues. With 5 bases removed from V and 8 bases from J, the gap between germline ends came to 19 bases. CDR1 and CDR2 from the germline V gene are SGHTA and FQGTGA. CDR3 DNA sequence: TGTGCCAGCAGCCCAAGGGCTCTCACTAGGGATGAGCAGTTCTTC. This gives the protein CASSPRALTRDEQFF.

Notes on this clone: Other nucleotide sequences from this sample produce the same CDR3. This sequence joins TRBV18 and TRBJ2-7; a weak D match, TRBD1 (6 bases). Trimming left V 2 bases short and J 4 bases short, with 9 bases between. The CDR3 runs to 13 residues. The germline V gene encodes CDR1 KGHSH and CDR2 LQKENI. CDR3 sequence (DNA): TGTGCCAGCTCACCAGGGGGCTCGTACGAGCAGTACTTC. Translated: CASSPGGSYEQYF.

The chain uses TRBV25-1 and TRBJ2-7, with a tentative D call TRBD1 (6 bases). The germline gives CDR1 MGHDK, CDR2 SYGVNS. Trimming cost V 10 bases and J 2 bases, with 12 bases left between them. The CDR3 has 12 residues. The CDR3 region has the DNA TGTGCCACCAACAGGGAACCCTACGAGCAGTACTTC. Translating gives CATNREPYEQYF.

This chain's CDR3 is CASSDDRGPNIQYF. The CDR3 nucleotides are TGTGCCAGCAGCGATGACAGGGGACCGAACATTCAGTACTTC. This chain links TRBV9 with TRBJ2-4, with 8 bases aligning to TRBD1. Germline V gives CDR1 SGDLS, CDR2 YYNGEE. J gave up 7 bases and V 3 bases, and 6 bases lay outside the gene matches. This CDR3 comprises 14 residues. Variable domain in full (rest from reference TRBV9 and TRBJ2-4): DSGVTQTPKHLITATGQRVTLRCSPRSGDLSVYWYQQSLDQGLQFLIQYYNGEERAKGNILERFSAQQFPDLHSELNLSSLELGDSALYFCASSDDRGPNIQYFGAGTRLSVL.

In nucleotides, the CDR3 is TGTGCCAGCTCCGGGACCGACACGGGAAGGAGCACCATATATTTT. The encoded protein is CASSGTDTGRSTIYF. The V and J genes are TRBV18 and TRBJ1-3, with a possible D match to TRBD1 (5 bases). CDR1 KGHSH and CDR2 LQKENI come from the germline V gene. The CDR3 loop spans 15 amino acids. Trimming removed 6 bases from V and 9 bases from J, with 21 bases in between.

Notes on this clone: The sample holds other DNA sequences that translate to the same CDR3. This rearrangement joins TRBV5-1 to TRBJ1-5; the match to TRBD1 covers 10 bases. The CDR3 has 15 residues. V dropped 3 bases and J dropped 3; count of bases not matched to a gene: 3. Germline assignment: CDR1 SGHRS and CDR2 YFSETQ. Here the CDR3 DNA reads TGCGCCAGCAGCTCAGGGACAGGGGACAATCAGCCCCAGCATTTT. Translating gives CASSSGTGDNQPQHF.

V is TRBV4-1 and J is TRBJ1-5; no clear D. CDR3 size: 14 residues. Germline-derived CDR1 and CDR2 are MGHRA and YSYEKL. V was clipped by 0 bases and J by 5 bases, with 8 bases between them. CDR3 region: CASSQDPGYQPQHF. The DNA for the CDR3 is TGCGCCAGCAGCCAAGATCCGGGGTATCAGCCCCAGCATTTT.

The chain joins TRBV5-6 to TRBJ1-6; 7 bases fit TRBD1. The CDR3 runs 14 residues. Germline CDR1 is SGHDT and CDR2 is YYEEEE. After removal of 1 base from V and 8 bases from J, the junction contained 3 bases not matched to a gene. The CDR3 DNA is TGTGCCAGCAGCTTGATCAGGGGGGATTCACCCCTCCACTTT. This gives the protein CASSLIRGDSPLHF.

The rearrangement joins TRBV18 to TRBJ1-6; no clear D gene. V was pared by 2 bases and J by 8 bases, with 7 bases between. This CDR3 is built from 13 residues. Germline-derived CDR1 and CDR2 are KGHSH and LQKENI. In DNA, the CDR3 is TGTGCCAGCTCACCAGCACGGGATTCACCCCTCCACTTT. This codes for CASSPARDSPLHF. The full variable domain, in which reference TRBV18 and TRBJ1-6 provide the parts outside the CDR3, is NAGVMQNPRHLVRRRGQEARLRCSPMKGHSHVYWYRQLPEEGLKFMVYLQKENIIDESGMPKERFSAEFPKEGPSILRIQQVVRGDSAAYFCASSPARDSPLHFGNGTRLTVT.

The chain has TRBV30 and TRBJ1-5; D may be TRBD1 (5 bases). Germline values: CDR1 GTSNPN, CDR2 SVGIG (reference sequence). The CDR3 extends over 14 amino acids. Trimming cost V 1 base and J 7 bases, with 14 bases left between them. CDR3 amino acids: CAWSGGSPFQPQHF. CDR3 sequence (DNA): TGTGCCTGGAGTGGGGGCAGTCCGTTCCAGCCCCAGCATTTT.

V is TRBV7-7 and J is TRBJ2-3, with TRBD2 as a possible D gene (6 bases). The V gene's germline CDR1 is SSHAT and CDR2 FNYEAQ (reference sequence). This CDR3 has 13 amino acids. CDR3 DNA: TGTGCTCGGCCGGGAGAGCGCACAGATACGCAGTATTTT. Protein: CARPGERTDTQYF.

The chain's CDR3 is CASSVERGSYNEQFF. CDR3 sequence (DNA): TGTGCCAGCAGCGTAGAGCGGGGCTCCTACAATGAGCAGTTCTTC. V and J are TRBV9 and TRBJ2-1; 7 bases align to TRBD2. Germline V CDR1 and CDR2: SGDLS, YYNGEE. CDR3 length equals 15 residues. V lost 0 bases and J lost 0; bases outside the gene matches: 0.

V usage is TRBV6-5 and J usage is TRBJ1-2; 10 bases map to TRBD1. The trim removed 10 bases at V and 7 bases at J, leaving 9 bases unmatched. Germline assignment: CDR1 MNHEY and CDR2 SVGAGI. The CDR3 runs to 13 residues. CDR3 sequence reads: CATKTGGAGGYTF. CDR3 DNA sequence: TGTGCCACGAAGACAGGGGGCGCCGGTGGCTACACCTTC.

The J gene is TRBJ1-1, the V gene TRBV9; possible D gene TRBD1, 6 bases. Germline V gene sequence: CDR1 SGDLS, CDR2 YYNGEE. CDR3 length equals 14 residues. V shed 4 bases and J shed 0 bases, with 10 bases lying between them. Written as DNA, the CDR3 is TGTGCCAGCAGCAAGGGGACATTGAACACTGAAGCTTTCTTT. Protein: CASSKGTLNTEAFF.

The chain is built from TRBV30 and TRBJ1-2; a possible D gene is TRBD1 (6 bases). V was shortened by 3 bases and J by 2 bases, with 13 bases between the two germline ends. CDR3 length: 14 residues. Germline V gene lookup returns CDR1 GTSNPN and CDR2 SVGIG (reference sequence). The CDR3 spells CAWRIGGLNYGYTF. The CDR3 DNA reads as TGTGCCTGGAGAATTGGGGGGCTAAACTATGGCTACACCTTC.

This clone showed up just once. The V gene is TRBV11-2, the J gene TRBJ1-6; D may be TRBD1 (5 bases). Germline CDR1 and CDR2: SGHAT and FQNNGV. The CDR3 has 13 residues. The ends were cut back, 5 bases at V and 12 bases at J, with 14 bases in the middle. The DNA of the CDR3 is TGTGCCAGCAGCCTTGGGACGGGTAGACCCCTCCACTTT. It translates to CASSLGTGRPLHF. The full variable domain, completed using reference TRBV11-2 and TRBJ1-6, is EAGVAQSPRYKIIEKRQSVAFWCNPISGHATLYWYQQILGQGPKLLIQFQNNGVVDDSQLPKDRFSAERLKGVDSTLKIQPAKLEDSAVYLCASSLGTGRPLHFGNGTRLTVT.

The genes are TRBV28 and TRBJ1-2; D remains ambiguous. CDR1 and CDR2 from the germline V gene are MDHEN and SYDVKM. With 2 bases removed from V and 6 bases from J, the gap between germline ends came to 10 bases. This CDR3 contains 13 residues. CDR3 in amino acids: CASSLEAQDGYTF. The DNA for the CDR3 is TGTGCCAGCAGTTTAGAAGCGCAGGATGGCTACACCTTC.

The CDR3 here is CASSPIRGSSGANVLTF. The CDR3 region has the DNA TGTGCCAGCTCACCGATCAGGGGGAGCTCTGGGGCCAACGTCCTGACTTTC. The V gene is TRBV18, the J gene TRBJ2-6; 7 bases agree with TRBD1. The length of the CDR3 is 17 residues. The germline V gene has CDR1 KGHSH and CDR2 LQKENI. The V gene end was trimmed by 3 bases and the J gene end by 0 bases; junction bases not matched to a gene: 5.

The chain uses TRBV9 and TRBJ1-3, with D unresolved. Germline loops: CDR1 SGDLS, CDR2 YYNGEE. Deletions cut 0 bases from V and 5 bases from J, with 6 bases between. The CDR3 sequence is 13 residues long. The CDR3 coding sequence is TGTGCCAGCAGCGTAGACGGGAGAAACACCATATATTTT. Its translation: CASSVDGRNTIYF.

CDR3: CASSLPRLAAEQYF. The DNA for the CDR3 is TGTGCCAGCAGCTTACCCCGACTAGCTGCCGAGCAGTACTTC. V gene TRBV7-2 combines with J gene TRBJ2-7, with 7 positions matching TRBD2. CDR3 length: 14 residues. Germline V lookup: CDR1 SGHTA, CDR2 FQGNSA. The J segment lost 6 bases and the V segment lost 2 bases, leaving 7 bases of the junction unmatched.

The chain employs TRBV10-3 and TRBJ2-1, with 14 bases aligning to TRBD2. The CDR3 extends over 15 amino acids. The germline V gene encodes CDR1 ENHRY and CDR2 SYGVKD. J gave up 7 bases and V 10 bases, and 9 bases lay outside the gene matches. The CDR3, as DNA: TGTGCCACAGGGACTAGCGGGAGTTTATGGAATGAGCAGTTCTTC. The encoded protein is CATGTSGSLWNEQFF.

DNA of the CDR3: TGTGCCAGCAGTGAAGCCCGGGGGTCCACTGAAGCTTTCTTT. This translates into CASSEARGSTEAFF. The chain recombines TRBV2 with TRBJ1-1; TRBD1 might be the D (5 bases). V lost 0 bases and J lost 4, with 9 bases in between. This CDR3 contains 14 residues. Per germline, CDR1 SNHLY and CDR2 FYNNEI.

This clone was observed a single time. The chain joins TRBV7-6 to TRBJ1-2; maybe TRBD1 (5 bases). The CDR3 is 15 residues long. The V end lost 3 bases, the J end lost 0 bases, and 11 bases lay between the germline ends. Germline CDR1 reads SGHVS; CDR2 reads FNYEAQ. The CDR3 reads CASSFRDGPNYGYTF. In nucleotides, the CDR3 is TGTGCCAGCAGCTTCCGGGACGGACCTAACTATGGCTACACCTTC.

This chain joins TRBV7-6 and TRBJ1-3; tentative D call: TRBD1 (6 bases). The germline V and J ends were trimmed by 1 base and 2 bases, with 9 bases remaining between them. The germline V gene has CDR1 SGHVS and CDR2 FNYEAQ. This CDR3 spans 15 amino acids. The CDR3: CASSLEGGTGNTIYF. The CDR3 DNA is TGTGCCAGCAGCTTAGAAGGGGGTACTGGAAACACCATATATTTT.

Worth noting for this clone: This sample also contains other DNA sequences that code for the same CDR3. CDR3 loop: CASSLGTSVDTQYF. CDR3 coding DNA: TGCGCCAGCAGCCTGGGGACTAGCGTGGATACGCAGTATTTT. The chain is built from TRBV5-1 and TRBJ2-3; the match to TRBD2 covers 10 bases. The CDR3 runs 14 residues. The germline V gene has CDR1 SGHRS and CDR2 YFSETQ. V lost 4 bases to trimming and J lost 6 bases; unmatched junction nucleotides: 5. Full variable domain (missing parts from reference TRBV5-1 and TRBJ2-3): KAGVTQTPRYLIKTRGQQVTLSCSPISGHRSVSWYQQTPGQGLQFLFEYFSETQRNKGNFPGRFSGRQFSNSRSEMNVSTLELGDSALYLCASSLGTSVDTQYFGPGTRLTVL.

The chain combines TRBV6-5 with TRBJ2-7; TRBD1 is a possible D gene (5 bases). The germline CDR1 and CDR2 sequences are MNHEY and SVGAGI. With 5 bases removed from V and 4 bases from J, the gap between germline ends came to 12 bases. The CDR3 contains 13 residues. CDR3 in DNA: TGTGCCAGCAGTAAACCAGGGCTTTACGAGCAGTACTTC. It codes for CASSKPGLYEQYF.